This T cell receptor (beta chain) is drawn from a study of blood T cell repertoires in COVID-19. Under the authors' procedure: Amplification of reference gene primers was used by the study to estimate nucleated cell counts. This table comes from immunoSEQ multiplex PCR, and its TCRdb copy is limited to in-frame clones, with some not included. The V and J calls and clone size were taken over from that table, and D and trimming were inferred from the DNA. The profile covers a few hundred thousand clones, with approximately 86% appearing a single time and about 4.2% taken by the ten largest. The ends were cut back, 4 bases at V and 5 bases at J, with 17 bases in the middle. The CDR3 has 15 residues. Germline assignment: CDR1 LNHDA and CDR2 SQIVND (reference sequence). Participant ages covered about 18 to 89 years across about 22 US areas.

V usage is TRBV19 and J usage is TRBJ1-1; D call uncertain. Sequences were obtained from PBMCs or T cells enriched from blood (not recorded which). This TCR came from a middle-aged woman with acute COVID-19. Here the CDR3 reads CASSTRVRLSTEAFF. The CDR3 DNA is TGTGCCAGTAGTACCCGAGTGAGGTTAAGTACTGAAGCTTTCTTT. Based on the CDR3 plus reference TRBV19 and TRBJ1-1, the full variable domain is DGGITQSPKYLFRKEGQNVTLSCEQNLNHDAMYWYRQDPGQGLRLIYYSQIVNDFQKGDIAEGYSVSREKKESFPLTVTSAQKNPTAFYLCASSTRVRLSTEAFFGQGTRLTVV.